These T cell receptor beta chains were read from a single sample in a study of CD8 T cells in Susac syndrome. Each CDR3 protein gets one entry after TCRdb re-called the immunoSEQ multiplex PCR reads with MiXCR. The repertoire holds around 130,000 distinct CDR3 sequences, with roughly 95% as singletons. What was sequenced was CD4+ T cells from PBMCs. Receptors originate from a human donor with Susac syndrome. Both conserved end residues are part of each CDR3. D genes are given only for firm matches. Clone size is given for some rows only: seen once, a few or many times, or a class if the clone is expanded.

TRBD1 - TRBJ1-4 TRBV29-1 CSVRQGAEKLFF TGCAGCGTTCGACAGGGGGCAGAAAAACTGTTTTTT
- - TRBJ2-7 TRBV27 CASSLQPGTNYEQYF TGTGCCAGCAGTTTACAGCCCGGGACAAACTACGAGCAGTACTTC
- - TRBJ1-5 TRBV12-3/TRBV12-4 CASSLVAGQPQHF TGTGCCAGCAGTTTAGTCGCGGGGCAGCCCCAGCATTTT
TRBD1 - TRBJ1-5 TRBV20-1 CSATGGGGNQPQHF TGCAGTGCTACAGGGGGCGGCGGCAATCAGCCCCAGCATTTT
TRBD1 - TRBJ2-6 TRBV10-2 CASSMDRGPSSGANVLTF TGCGCCAGCAGTATGGACAGGGGCCCAAGCTCTGGGGCCAACGTCCTGACTTTC
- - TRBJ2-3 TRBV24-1 CATSGGRPTDTQYF TGTGCCACCAGTGGAGGGAGGCCCACAGATACGCAGTATTTT
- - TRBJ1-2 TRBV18 CASSPPGGTNYGYTF TGTGCCAGCTCACCACCTGGAGGGACTAACTATGGCTACACCTTC
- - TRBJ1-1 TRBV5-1 CASSLGTGPGDTEAFF TGCGCCAGCAGCTTGGGCACAGGGCCGGGGGACACTGAAGCTTTCTTT
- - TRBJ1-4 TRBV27 CATGELGEKLFF TGTGCCACCGGGGAACTTGGTGAAAAACTGTTTTTT
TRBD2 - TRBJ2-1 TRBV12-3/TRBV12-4 CASRATSGSVNEQFF TGTGCCAGCAGAGCGACTAGCGGGAGTGTCAATGAGCAGTTCTTC
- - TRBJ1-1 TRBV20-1 CSAERPNTEAFF TGCAGTGCCGAGAGACCCAACACTGAAGCTTTCTTT
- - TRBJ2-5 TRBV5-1 CASSLQQQETQYF TGCGCCAGCAGCTTGCAACAGCAAGAGACCCAGTACTTC
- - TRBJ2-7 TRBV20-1 CSASPPQGYEQYF TGCAGTGCTAGCCCTCCTCAGGGATACGAGCAGTACTTC
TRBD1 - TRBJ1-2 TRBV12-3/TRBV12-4 CASSPRQGFDYGYTF TGTGCCAGCAGTCCCCGACAGGGTTTCGACTATGGCTACACCTTC
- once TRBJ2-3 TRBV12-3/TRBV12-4 CASRISGYTDTQYF TGTGCCAGCAGGATTAGCGGATACACAGATACGCAGTATTTT
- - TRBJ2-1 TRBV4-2 CASSQDQPSYNEQFF TGTGCCAGCAGCCAAGACCAGCCCTCCTACAATGAGCAGTTCTTC
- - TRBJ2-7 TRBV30 CAWSKRGRPTYEQYF TGTGCCTGGAGTAAAAGGGGCCGGCCGACTTATGAGCAGTACTTC
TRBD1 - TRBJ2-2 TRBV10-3 CAISTGTGGYTGELFF TGTGCCATCAGTACCGGGACAGGGGGCTACACCGGGGAGCTGTTTTTT
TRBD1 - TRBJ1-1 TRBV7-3 CASSPRAGGNTEAFF TGTGCCAGCAGCCCCCGGGCAGGGGGGAACACTGAAGCTTTCTTT
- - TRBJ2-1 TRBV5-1 CASSLPFMNNEQFF TGCGCCAGCAGCTTGCCCTTCATGAACAATGAGCAGTTCTTC
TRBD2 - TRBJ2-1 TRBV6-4 CASSDSGLAAYNEQFF TGTGCCAGCAGTGACTCAGGACTAGCGGCATACAATGAGCAGTTCTTC
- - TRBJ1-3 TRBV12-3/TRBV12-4 CASSPQGGNTIYF TGTGCCAGCAGTCCCCAGGGGGGAAACACCATATATTTT
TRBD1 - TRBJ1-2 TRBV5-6 CASSIWTGVDYGYTF TGTGCCAGCAGCATCTGGACAGGGGTGGACTATGGCTACACCTTC
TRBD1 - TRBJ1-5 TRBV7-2 CASSSWTGGDNLPQHF TGTGCCAGCAGCTCATGGACAGGGGGCGATAATCTGCCCCAGCATTTT
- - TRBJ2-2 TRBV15 CATSGTISGELFF TGTGCCACCAGCGGGACAATTAGCGGGGAGCTGTTTTTT
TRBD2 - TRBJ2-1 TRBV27 CASSILASYNEQFF TGTGCCAGCAGTATACTAGCGTCCTACAATGAGCAGTTCTTC
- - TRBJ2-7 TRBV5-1 CASSLEALGPEQYF TGCGCCAGCAGCTTGGAGGCCTTGGGGCCCGAGCAGTACTTC